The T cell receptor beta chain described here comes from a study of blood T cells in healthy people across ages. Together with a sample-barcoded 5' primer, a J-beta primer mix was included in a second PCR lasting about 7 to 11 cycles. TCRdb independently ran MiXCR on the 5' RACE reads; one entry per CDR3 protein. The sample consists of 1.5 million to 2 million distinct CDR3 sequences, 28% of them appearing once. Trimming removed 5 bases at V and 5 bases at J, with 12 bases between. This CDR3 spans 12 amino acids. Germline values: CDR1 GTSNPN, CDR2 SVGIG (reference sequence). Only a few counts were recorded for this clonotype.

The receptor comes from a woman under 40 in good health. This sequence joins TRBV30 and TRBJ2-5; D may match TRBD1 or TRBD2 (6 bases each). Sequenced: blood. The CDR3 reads CAWRGLRETQYF. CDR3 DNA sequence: TGTGCCTGGCGGGGGCTTCGGGAGACCCAGTACTTC.